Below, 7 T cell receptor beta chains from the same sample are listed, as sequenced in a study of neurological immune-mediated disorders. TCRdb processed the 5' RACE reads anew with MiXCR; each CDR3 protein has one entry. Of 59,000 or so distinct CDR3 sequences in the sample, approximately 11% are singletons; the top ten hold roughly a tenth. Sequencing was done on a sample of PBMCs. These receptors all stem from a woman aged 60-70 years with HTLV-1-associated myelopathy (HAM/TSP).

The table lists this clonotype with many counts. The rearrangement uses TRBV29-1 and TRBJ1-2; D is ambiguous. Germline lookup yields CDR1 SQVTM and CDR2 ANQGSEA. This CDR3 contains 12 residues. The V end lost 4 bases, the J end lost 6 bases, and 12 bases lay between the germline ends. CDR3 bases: TGCAGCGTTGCTTTGGAGAATAATGGCTACACCTTC. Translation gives CSVALENNGYTF.

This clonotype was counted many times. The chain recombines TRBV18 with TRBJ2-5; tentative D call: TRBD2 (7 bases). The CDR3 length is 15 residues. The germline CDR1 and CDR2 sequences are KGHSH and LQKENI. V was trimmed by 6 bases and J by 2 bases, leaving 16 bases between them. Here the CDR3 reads CASSRSAGAQETQYF. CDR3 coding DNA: TGTGCCAGCTCCCGGTCCGCGGGGGCTCAAGAGACCCAGTACTTC.

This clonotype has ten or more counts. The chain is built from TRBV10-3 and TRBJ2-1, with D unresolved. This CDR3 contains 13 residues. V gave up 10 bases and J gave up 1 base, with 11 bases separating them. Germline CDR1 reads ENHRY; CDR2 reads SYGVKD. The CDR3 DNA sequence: TGTGCCACTGCCCAGAGTTCCTACAATGAGCAGTTCTTC. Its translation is CATAQSSYNEQFF.

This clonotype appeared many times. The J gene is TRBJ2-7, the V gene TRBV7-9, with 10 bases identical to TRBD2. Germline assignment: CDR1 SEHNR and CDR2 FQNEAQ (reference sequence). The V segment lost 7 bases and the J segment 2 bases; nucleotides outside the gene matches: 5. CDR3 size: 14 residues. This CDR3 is CASNPSGSPYEQYF. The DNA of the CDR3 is TGTGCCAGCAACCCTAGCGGGAGCCCCTACGAGCAGTACTTC.

CDR3 sequence: CSATESDTQYF. The CDR3 DNA reads as TGCAGTGCTACGGAATCAGATACGCAGTATTTT. The chain uses TRBV20-1 and TRBJ2-3; no reliable D call. V gave up 4 bases and J gave up 4 bases, with 6 bases separating them. Per the germline V gene, CDR1 is DFQATT and CDR2 is SNEGSKA (reference sequence). The CDR3 is 11 residues long.

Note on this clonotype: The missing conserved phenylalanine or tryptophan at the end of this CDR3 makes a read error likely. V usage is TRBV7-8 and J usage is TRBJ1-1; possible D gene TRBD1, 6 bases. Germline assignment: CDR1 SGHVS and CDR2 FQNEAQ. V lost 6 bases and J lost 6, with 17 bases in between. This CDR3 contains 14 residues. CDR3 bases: TGTGCCAGCAGTTTTCGGGGGGGCGGTTCTGAAGCTTTCATT. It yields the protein CASSFRGGGSEAFI.

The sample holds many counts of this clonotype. The CDR3 DNA reads TGCGCCAGCAGCTTTGCGGGAGTAGGATACAATGAGCAGTTCTTC. Translating it yields CASSFAGVGYNEQFF. The chain carries TRBV5-1 and TRBJ2-1; 7 bases are shared with TRBD2. The CDR3 runs to 15 residues. V lost 2 bases, J lost 4 bases, and 6 bases stayed unmatched. CDR1 is SGHRS and CDR2 is YFSETQ in the germline V gene.